This T cell receptor (beta chain) stems from a study of cytomegalovirus exposure and HLA in healthy donors. General study points: Most subjects' HLA-A and HLA-B alleles were reportedly predicted from TCR beta sequences. Cytomegalovirus status was reportedly diagnosed by the classifier with high sensitivity and specificity. Most TCR sequences were rare, but some public TCRs occurred in many donors. Later analysis reportedly placed an Asian-associated ancestry cluster below the roughly 670-donor mean in N-insertions.

PCR employed 60 Vbeta and 13 Jbeta primers. The method was immunoSEQ multiplex PCR; TCRdb's version includes in-frame clones alone and lacks a portion of them. This table holds around 150,000 clones. In regard to this clone: Its antigen remains unknown.

Germline V gene lookup returns CDR1 SGDLS and CDR2 YYNGEE. The CDR3 has 14 residues. V was shortened by 1 base and J by 2 bases, with 10 bases between the two germline ends. The rearrangement links TRBV9 to TRBJ2-7; D gene unclear. Specimen: PBMCs. This receptor was obtained from a middle-aged man in good health and CMV-seronegative. The CDR3 DNA reads as TGTGCCAGCAGCGTAACTCCAGGAACCTACGAGCAGTACTTC. It codes for CASSVTPGTYEQYF.